This TCR beta chain was captured by sequencing in a study of T-cell memory formation after mild COVID-19. In the study overall: TCR clusters largely stayed donor specific. Broader study findings: Clones shrinking between day 15 and 85 showed a balanced CD4/CD8 split, and those that grew later tilted toward CD4+.

TCRdb redid the calling of the 5' RACE reads with MiXCR, one entry per CDR3 protein. The sample holds about 210,000 distinct CDR3 sequences, more than 25% seen once. In this sample, this clonotype turned up a few times. The antigen is undetermined. This CDR3 contains 13 residues. Germline-derived CDR1 and CDR2 are SNHLY and FYNNEI. V gave up 11 bases and J gave up 7 bases; unmatched junction bases: 12. This chain joins TRBV2 and TRBJ2-7; 9 nucleotides align to TRBD1. This TCR was recovered from an adult woman who had mild COVID-19 (a few samples of this study predate the infection). Cell type and time point are not known. Sequenced input: PBMCs or a T cell subset sorted from them (not recorded which). This CDR3 reads CAGRTGALREQYF. The DNA for the CDR3 is TGTGCCGGACGGACAGGGGCATTACGAGAGCAGTACTTC. Full variable domain (rest looked up from reference TRBV2 and TRBJ2-7): EPEVTQTPSHQVTQMGQEVILRCVPISNHLYFYWYRQILGQKVEFLVSFYNNEISEKSEIFDDQFSVERPDGSNFTLKIRSTKLEDSAMYFCAGRTGALREQYFGPGTRLTVT.